This T cell receptor (beta chain) was profiled in a study of CD8 T cells in Susac syndrome. Study in general: Among the Susac syndrome patients sequenced, 5 or 6 had active disease and eight or nine were in remission. Broader study findings: When the CD4+ T cell repertoires of patients with Susac syndrome were examined, they did not show any clonal expansion.

The table lists this clonotype with a few counts. The antigen remains unidentified. Random hexamers were used to reverse transcribe an amount of roughly 0.5 to 1 ug RNA. Amplification of TCR beta CDR3 spanned 54 Vbeta and 13 Jbeta via immunoSEQ multiplex PCR. MiXCR, applied by TCRdb to the immunoSEQ multiplex PCR reads, yields one record per CDR3 protein. The repertoire includes under 200,000 distinct CDR3 sequences, around 94% of them detected once, and approximately 0.11% sits in the top ten. This CDR3 is built from 15 residues. V shed 0 bases, J shed 4 bases, and the junction held 5 bases outside the gene matches. Looked up from germline, CDR1 is SGHNT and CDR2 is YYREEE (reference sequence).

This sequence originates from a human donor with Susac syndrome. Sequenced sample: CD4+ T cells from PBMCs. This chain links TRBV5-4 with TRBJ2-5, with 8 bases lining up with TRBD2. Here the CDR3 DNA reads TGTGCCAGCAGCTTGGCGGGGGGGCCAGGAGAGACCCAGTACTTC. It codes for CASSLAGGPGETQYF.